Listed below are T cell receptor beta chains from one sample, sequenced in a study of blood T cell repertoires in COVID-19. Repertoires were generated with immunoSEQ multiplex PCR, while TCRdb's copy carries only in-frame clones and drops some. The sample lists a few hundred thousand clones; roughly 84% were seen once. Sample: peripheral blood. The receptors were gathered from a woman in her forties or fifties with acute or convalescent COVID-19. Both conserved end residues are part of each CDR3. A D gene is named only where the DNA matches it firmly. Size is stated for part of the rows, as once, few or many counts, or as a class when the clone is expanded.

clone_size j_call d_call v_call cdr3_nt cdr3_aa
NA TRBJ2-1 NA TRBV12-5 TGTGCTAGTGGTTGGAAGGCGGGTAATGAGCAGTTCTTC CASGWKAGNEQFF
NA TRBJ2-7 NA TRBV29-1 TGCGCGGGGGCAACGGGCGGGGTTTCCGAGCAGTACTTC CAGATGGVSEQYF
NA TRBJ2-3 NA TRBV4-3 TGCGCCAGCAGCCAAGGGCGCGTCGGCAGGGGAAGTGCAGATACGCAGTATTTT CASSQGRVGRGSADTQYF
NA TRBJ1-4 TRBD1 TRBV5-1 TGCGCCAGCGGACAGGGGGGAAATGAAAAACTGTTTTTT CASGQGGNEKLFF
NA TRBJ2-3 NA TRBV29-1 TGCAGCGCAAGGGGCGGCAGGGATACGCAGTATTTT CSARGGRDTQYF
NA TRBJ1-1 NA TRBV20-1 TGCAGTGCTCCTACGATACTCGAAGCTTTCTTT CSAPTILEAFF
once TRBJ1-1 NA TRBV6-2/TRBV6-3 TGTGCCAGCAGTAGCGAGACGAGGCAAGCTTTCTTT CASSSETRQAFF
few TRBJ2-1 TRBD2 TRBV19 TGTGCCAGTAGTATAGGACTAGCGGGTAGGGTGGGTGAGCAGTTCTTC CASSIGLAGRVGEQFF
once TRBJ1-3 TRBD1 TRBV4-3 TGCGCCAGCAGCCAAGGACAGGGAGTTGTAGGAAACACCATATATTTT CASSQGQGVVGNTIYF
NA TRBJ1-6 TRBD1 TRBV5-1 TGCGCCAGCAGCTCGGGGGACAGGGGTTCACCCCTCCACTTT CASSSGDRGSPLHF
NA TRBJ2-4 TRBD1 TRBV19 TGTGCCAGTAGTGCTCGGGACAGGGAATACTTC CASSARDREYF
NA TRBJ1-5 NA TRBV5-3 TGTGCCAGAAGCTTGTGGCAGGGAGGAGATCAGCCCCAGCATTTT CARSLWQGGDQPQHF
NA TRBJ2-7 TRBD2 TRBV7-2 TGTGCCAGCAGCTCCGTACTAGCGGGGGCCCCCTACGAGCAGTACTTC CASSSVLAGAPYEQYF
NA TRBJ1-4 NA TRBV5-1 TGCGCCAGCAGCCCGCGCGGGGGGCCTGCTAATGAAAAACTGTTTTTT CASSPRGGPANEKLFF
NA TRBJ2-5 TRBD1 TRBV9 TGTGCCAGCAGCGCTCGGGACAGGCGAGAGACCCAGTACTTC CASSARDRRETQYF
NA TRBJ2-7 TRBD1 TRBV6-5 TGTGCCAGCAGCAGGACAGGGTCCGGCTCCTACGAGCAGTACTTC CASSRTGSGSYEQYF
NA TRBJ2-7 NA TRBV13 TGTGCCAGCAGCTTAACCGACAGGAGCTCCTACGAGCAGTACTTC CASSLTDRSSYEQYF
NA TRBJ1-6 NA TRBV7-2 TGTGCCAGCAGCTTAGCCCTGAATTCACCCCTCCACTTT CASSLALNSPLHF
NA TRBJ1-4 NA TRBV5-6 TGTGCCAGCAGCCTTACAGGGGAAAAACTGTTTTTT CASSLTGEKLFF
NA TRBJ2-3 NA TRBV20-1 TGCAGTGCTAGTCTAGCGCTAGATTACACAGATACGCAGTATTTT CSASLALDYTDTQYF
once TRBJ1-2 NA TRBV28 TGTGCCAGCAGTGGAGGAGGGGCCGCCTATGGCTACACCTTC CASSGGGAAYGYTF
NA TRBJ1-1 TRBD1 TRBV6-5 TGTGCCAGCAGCCGAAGGGACAGGCAGAATACTGAAGCTTTCTTT CASSRRDRQNTEAFF
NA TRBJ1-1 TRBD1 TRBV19 TGTGCCAGTAGTATAGTCCACCGGACAGGGGGCACTGAAGCTTTCTTT CASSIVHRTGGTEAFF
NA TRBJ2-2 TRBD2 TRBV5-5 TGTGCCAGCAGCCCAATAAGGCCTAGCGGGGGGGACGCCGGGGAGCTGTTTTTT CASSPIRPSGGDAGELFF
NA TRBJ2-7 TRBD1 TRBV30 TGTGCCTGGAGCCAAATGACAGGGGGCTACCCCTACGAGCAGTACTTC CAWSQMTGGYPYEQYF
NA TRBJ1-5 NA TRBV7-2 TGTGCCAGCAGCTTAGTATCAGGCAATCAGCCCCAGCATTTT CASSLVSGNQPQHF
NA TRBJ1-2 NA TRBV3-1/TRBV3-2 TGTGCCAGCAGCCACCCTACAGGATTAGCGGATGGCTACACCTTC CASSHPTGLADGYTF
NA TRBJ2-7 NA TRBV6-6 TGTGCCAGCAGCTCGGACAGCTACGAGCAGTACTTC CASSSDSYEQYF
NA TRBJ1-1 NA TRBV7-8 TGTGCCAGCAGCATTCGCCCGGGACAGAACACTGAAGCTTTCTTT CASSIRPGQNTEAFF
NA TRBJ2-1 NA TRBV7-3 TGTGCCAGCAGCCCGACAGGCAATGAGCAGTTCTTC CASSPTGNEQFF
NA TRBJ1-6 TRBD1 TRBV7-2 TGTGCCAGCAGCTTATTCCCCCCTACAGGGGTTGAGGAATCACCCCTCCACTTT CASSLFPPTGVEESPLHF
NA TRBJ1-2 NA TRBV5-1 TGCGCCAGCAGCTCGGACAGCGACTATGGCTACACCTTC CASSSDSDYGYTF
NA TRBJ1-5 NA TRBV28 TGTGCCAGCACGCATAGATTGGAGCATCAGCCCCAGCATTTT CASTHRLEHQPQHF
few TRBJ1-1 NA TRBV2 TGTGCCAGCAGTGAAGGGGTGAGGGCTTTCTTT CASSEGVRAFF
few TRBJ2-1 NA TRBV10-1 TGCGCCAGCAGTGAGTCGTACGGGAATGAGCAGTTCTTC CASSESYGNEQFF
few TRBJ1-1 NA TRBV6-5 TGTGCCAGCAGTTTTGGGGGGGGTGAAGCTTTCTTT CASSFGGGEAFF
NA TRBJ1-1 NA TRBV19 TGTGCCAGTAAATATGGTGGGAGCACTGAAGCTTTCTTT CASKYGGSTEAFF
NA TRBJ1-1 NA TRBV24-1 TGTGCCACTAGTAGAGGGGGTTACACTGAAGCTTTCTTT CATSRGGYTEAFF
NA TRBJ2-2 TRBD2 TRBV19 TGTGCCAGTAGTATAGGACTAGCGGGAGTAGTGACCGGGGAGCTGTTTTTT CASSIGLAGVVTGELFF
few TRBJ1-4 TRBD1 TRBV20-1 TGCAGTGCTAGTTTCCGACAGGGGTTGGGAGCTAATGAAAAACTGTTTTTT CSASFRQGLGANEKLFF
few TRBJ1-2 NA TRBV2 TGTGCCAGCAGTGAAATCGGGTACTATGGCTACACCTTC CASSEIGYYGYTF
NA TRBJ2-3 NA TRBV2 TGTGCCAGCAGTGACCAGGGGATGGGTGGCACAGATACGCAGTATTTT CASSDQGMGGTDTQYF
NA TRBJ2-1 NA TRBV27 TGTGCCAGCAGTTTCCCTGGACAGTTTGAGCAGTTCTTC CASSFPGQFEQFF
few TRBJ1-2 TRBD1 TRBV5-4 TGTGCCAGCAGTCCTACAGGGGATGGCTACACCTTC CASSPTGDGYTF
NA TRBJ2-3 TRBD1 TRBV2 TGTGCCAGTGTTCCGGGGACAGAACTATTCGATACGCAGTATTTT CASVPGTELFDTQYF
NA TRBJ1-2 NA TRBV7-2 TGTGCCAGCACCCAGCCAGGCCCTCGCTACACCTTC CASTQPGPRYTF
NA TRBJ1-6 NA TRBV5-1 TGCGCCAGCAGCTTGGAGGGGAGGTCACCCCTCCACTTT CASSLEGRSPLHF
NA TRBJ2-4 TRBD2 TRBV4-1 TGCGCCAGCAGCCAATGGAGAGAGGGAGTCGGGAGGAACATTCAGTACTTC CASSQWREGVGRNIQYF
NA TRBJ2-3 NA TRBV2 TGTGCCAGCAGGATGACTACTAGCACAGATACGCAGTATTTT CASRMTTSTDTQYF
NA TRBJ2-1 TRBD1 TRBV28 TGTGCCAGCAGTAGACGGACAGGGGGAAACTACAATGAGCAGTTCTTC CASSRRTGGNYNEQFF
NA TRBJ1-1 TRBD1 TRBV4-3 TGCGCCAGCAGCCAAGACTGGCTCATTGGACAGGGCGTCACTGAAGCTTTCTTT CASSQDWLIGQGVTEAFF
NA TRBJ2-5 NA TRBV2 TGTGCCAGCAGTGAGTCCCGGGGATGGGAGACCCAGTACTTC CASSESRGWETQYF
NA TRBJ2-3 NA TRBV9 TGTGCCAGCAGCTCCGGTCCCCCAGATACGCAGTATTTT CASSSGPPDTQYF
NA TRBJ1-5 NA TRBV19 TGTGCCAGTAGTATGGGTGGGGGGGCCAATCAGCCCCAGCATTTT CASSMGGGANQPQHF